This T cell receptor beta chain was documented in a study of T cells in women clearing cervical HPV infection. On the study more broadly: Controls were women whose single incident HPV16 infection cleared within 12 months without precancer or cancer. Blood came at first lesion visit for cases, post-clearance for controls.

About this clone: The antigen is undetermined. The missing CDR3 end, 3 residues past where the read stops, is filled in from the germline J gene.

V was trimmed by 5 bases and J by 6 bases, leaving 13 bases between them. The CDR3 is 13 amino acids. Germline loops: CDR1 SEHNR, CDR2 FQNEAQ (reference sequence). Sequencing was performed with immunoSEQ multiplex PCR; in TCRdb, only in-frame clones are kept and a portion is missing. The table lists around 13,000 clones. Study-level points and caveats: CIN3+ cases had significantly higher TCR repertoire richness than controls, but evenness did not differ.

This sequence joins TRBV7-9 and TRBJ1-1, with a weak D call TRBD1 (5 bases). Sequencing was done on a sample of blood buffy coat. The origin of this receptor is a woman between 18 and 70 years old with a cervical HPV16 infection that either progressed to CIN3+ or cleared (not recorded which). CDR3 DNA (partial): TGTGCCAGCAGCCCAACAAGGGGATCTGAA. This encodes CASSPTRGSE. The entire CDR3 sequence reads CASSPTRGSEAFF.